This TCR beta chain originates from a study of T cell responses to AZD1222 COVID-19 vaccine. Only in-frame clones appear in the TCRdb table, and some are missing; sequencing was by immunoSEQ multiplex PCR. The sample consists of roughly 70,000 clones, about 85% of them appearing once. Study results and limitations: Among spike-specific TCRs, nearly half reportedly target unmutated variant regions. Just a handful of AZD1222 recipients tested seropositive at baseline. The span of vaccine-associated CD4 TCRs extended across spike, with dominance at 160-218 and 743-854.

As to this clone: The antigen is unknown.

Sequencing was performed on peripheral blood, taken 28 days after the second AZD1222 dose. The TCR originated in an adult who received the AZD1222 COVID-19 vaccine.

The CDR3 bases are TGTGCCAGCAGCTCCGGACAGGGAGGTGGAAACACCATATATTTT. The encoded protein is CASSSGQGGGNTIYF. This chain joins TRBV7-2 and TRBJ1-3, with 8 bases aligning to TRBD1. V lost 4 bases to trimming and J lost 3 bases; unmatched junction nucleotides: 5. Germline V gene lookup returns CDR1 SGHTA and CDR2 FQGNSA. The CDR3 has 15 amino acids.